This TCR beta chain was documented in a study of T-cell reconstitution after alpha-beta-depleted transplantation in children. With V trimmed by 4 bases and J by 6 bases, 15 bases remained unmatched. This CDR3 has 16 residues. The V gene's germline CDR1 is SEHNR and CDR2 FQNEAQ (reference sequence). Unique molecular identifiers were built into the TCRbeta library. TCRdb fed the PCR reads into MiXCR, producing one record per CDR3 protein. Altogether some 500,000 distinct CDR3 sequences are present, about 17% being singletons, with the ten largest covering 3.3%. The sequence derives from a human donor who donated a stem cell graft to a child with acute lymphoblastic leukemia. Source: PBMCs from the stem cell graft donor, taken from the stem cell graft. V is TRBV7-9 and J is TRBJ2-7; 7 positions match TRBD1. The CDR3 nucleotides are TGTGCCAGCAGCTCATACGGGCGACAGGGCCTCGGCGAGCAGTACTTC. Its translation is CASSSYGRQGLGEQYF.